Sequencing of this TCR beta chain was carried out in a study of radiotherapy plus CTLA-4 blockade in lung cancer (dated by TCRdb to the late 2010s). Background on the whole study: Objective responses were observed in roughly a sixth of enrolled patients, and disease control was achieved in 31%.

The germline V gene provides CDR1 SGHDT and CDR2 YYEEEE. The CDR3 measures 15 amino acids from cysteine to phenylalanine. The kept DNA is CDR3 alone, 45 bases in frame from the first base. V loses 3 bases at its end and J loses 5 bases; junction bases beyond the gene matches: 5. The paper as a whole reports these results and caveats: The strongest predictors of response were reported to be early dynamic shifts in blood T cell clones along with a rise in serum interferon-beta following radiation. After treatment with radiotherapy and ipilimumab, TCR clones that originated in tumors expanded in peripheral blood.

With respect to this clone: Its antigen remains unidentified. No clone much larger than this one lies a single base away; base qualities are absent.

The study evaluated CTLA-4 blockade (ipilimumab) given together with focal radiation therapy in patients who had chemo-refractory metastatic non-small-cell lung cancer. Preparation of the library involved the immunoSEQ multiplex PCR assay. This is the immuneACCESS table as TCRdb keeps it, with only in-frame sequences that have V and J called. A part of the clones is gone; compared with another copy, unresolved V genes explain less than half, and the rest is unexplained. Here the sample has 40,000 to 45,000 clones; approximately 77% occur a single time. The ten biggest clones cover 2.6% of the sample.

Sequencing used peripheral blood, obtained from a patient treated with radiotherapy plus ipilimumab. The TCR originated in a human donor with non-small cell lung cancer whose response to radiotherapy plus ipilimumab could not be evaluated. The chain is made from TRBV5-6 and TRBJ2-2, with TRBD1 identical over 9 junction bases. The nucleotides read TGTGCCAGCAGCTCTACAGGGGGCGGTACCGGGGAGCTGTTTTTT. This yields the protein CASSSTGGGTGELFF.